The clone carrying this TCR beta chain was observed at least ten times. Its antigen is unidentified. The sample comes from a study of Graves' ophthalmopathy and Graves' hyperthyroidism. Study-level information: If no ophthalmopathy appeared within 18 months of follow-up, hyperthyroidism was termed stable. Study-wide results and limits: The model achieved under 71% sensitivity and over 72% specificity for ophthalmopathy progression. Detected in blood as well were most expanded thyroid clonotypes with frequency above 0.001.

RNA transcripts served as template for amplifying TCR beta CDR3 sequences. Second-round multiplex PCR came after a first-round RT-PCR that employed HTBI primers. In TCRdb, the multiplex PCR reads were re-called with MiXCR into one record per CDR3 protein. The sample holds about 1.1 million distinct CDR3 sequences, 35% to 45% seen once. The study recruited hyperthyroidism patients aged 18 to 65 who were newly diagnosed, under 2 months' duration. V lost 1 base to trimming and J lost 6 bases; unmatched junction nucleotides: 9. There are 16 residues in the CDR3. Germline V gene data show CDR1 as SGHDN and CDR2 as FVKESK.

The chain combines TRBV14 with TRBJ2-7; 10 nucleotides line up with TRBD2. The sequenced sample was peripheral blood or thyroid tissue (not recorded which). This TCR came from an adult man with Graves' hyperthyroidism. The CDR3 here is CASSQVRLAGVGEQYF. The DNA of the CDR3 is TGTGCCAGCAGCCAAGTTCGGCTAGCGGGAGTCGGCGAGCAGTACTTC.